The subject of this entry is one TCR beta chain. TCRdb keeps only in-frame clones here, not all; method: immunoSEQ multiplex PCR. Of over 300,000 clones listed, roughly 90% were seen once; the top ten hold approximately 1.2%. The sample originates from a study of blood T cell repertoires in COVID-19. The CDR3 is made up of 16 amino acids. The V and J ends lost 0 bases and 3 bases, in that order; junction bases with no gene match: 8. The V gene's germline CDR1 is SGDLS and CDR2 YYNGEE. The sequenced material came from peripheral blood. The clonotype originates from a man in his forties with acute or convalescent COVID-19. The gene calls are TRBV9 and TRBJ2-7; 8 bases align to TRBD1. The CDR3 here is CASSVGTGGSLYEQYF. The CDR3 DNA reads TGTGCCAGCAGCGTAGGTACAGGGGGATCCCTCTACGAGCAGTACTTC.